These T cell receptor beta chains were read from a single sample in a study of PD-1 blockade in mismatch repair-deficient tumors. Some clones are missing from TCRdb's copy, which holds only in-frame ones; the method was immunoSEQ multiplex PCR. The table lists tens of thousands of clones, 81% of them singletons. The sequencing used peripheral blood, collected 12 weeks after starting pembrolizumab. Source of these receptors: an adult with mismatch repair-deficient cancer. The CDR3 runs from the conserved cysteine through the conserved F or W. The D gene is left open where the match is weak. Expanded clones get a size class; other rows say once, few or many, or leave the size out.

CDR3aa,CDR3nt,abundance,d_gene,v_gene,j_gene
CASTLEVGYTF,TGTGCCAGCACCCTAGAAGTTGGCTACACCTTC,-,-,TRBV7-9,TRBJ1-2
CASSQFRGERPQHF,TGCGCCAGCAGCCAGTTCCGGGGCGAAAGGCCCCAGCATTTT,-,-,TRBV4-1,TRBJ1-5
CASRPGTVRYGYTF,TGTGCCAGCAGACCGGGGACTGTTCGGTATGGCTACACCTTC,-,-,TRBV28,TRBJ1-2
CASSLDGSHTEAFF,TGTGCCAGCAGCTTAGATGGTTCCCACACTGAAGCTTTCTTT,once,-,TRBV7-8,TRBJ1-1
CASGYRGFSNQPQHF,TGTGCCAGCGGCTATAGGGGCTTTAGCAATCAGCCCCAGCATTTT,-,-,TRBV6-1,TRBJ1-5
CAWSVNLGRNTIYF,TGTGCCTGGAGTGTAAATCTGGGTAGGAACACCATATATTTT,-,-,TRBV30,TRBJ1-3
CASRFGGNTIYF,TGTGCCAGCAGATTTGGGGGAAACACCATATATTTT,-,-,TRBV7-2,TRBJ1-3
CASSIAGGQGTQYF,TGTGCCAGTAGTATAGCGGGAGGGCAGGGGACCCAGTACTTC,-,TRBD2,TRBV19,TRBJ2-5
CASSPTAGGVRNTEAFF,TGTGCCAGCAGCCCAACCGCAGGGGGCGTCCGGAACACTGAAGCTTTCTTT,-,TRBD1,TRBV5-4,TRBJ1-1
CASSLAGSDSDNEQFF,TGTGCCAGCAGCTTAGCAGGATCAGACAGTGACAATGAGCAGTTCTTC,-,-,TRBV7-9,TRBJ2-1
CASSRGTSGEPHSYEQYF,TGTGCCAGCAGTCGCGGGACTAGCGGGGAGCCACACTCCTACGAGCAGTACTTC,few,TRBD2,TRBV28,TRBJ2-7
CASGKTADIVSEQFF,TGTGCCAGCGGAAAGACAGCGGACATAGTAAGTGAGCAGTTCTTC,-,-,TRBV7-2,TRBJ2-1
CASSFGRREDNEQFF,TGTGCCAGCAGTTTTGGGAGGCGGGAGGACAATGAGCAGTTCTTC,-,TRBD2,TRBV6-5,TRBJ2-1
CASSLGQGPTNEKLFF,TGTGCCAGCAGCTTGGGACAGGGGCCAACTAATGAAAAACTGTTTTTT,few,TRBD1,TRBV5-8,TRBJ1-4
CSVVRTSGLIYEQYF,TGCAGCGTTGTCCGGACTAGCGGGCTAATCTACGAGCAGTACTTC,-,TRBD2,TRBV29-1,TRBJ2-7
CAIRGDRGRTYEQYF,TGTGCCATCAGAGGGGACAGGGGGAGGACCTACGAGCAGTACTTC,-,TRBD1,TRBV10-3,TRBJ2-7
CASSQGEGWEKLFF,TGTGCCAGCAGCCAGGGGGAGGGTTGGGAAAAACTGTTTTTT,-,-,TRBV14,TRBJ1-4
CASSLAGSSLEQFF,TGTGCCAGCAGCTTAGCCGGTTCATCTCTTGAGCAGTTCTTC,few,-,TRBV7-8,TRBJ2-1
CASSFNHYEQFF,TGCGCCAGCAGCTTCAATCACTACGAGCAGTTCTTC,-,-,TRBV5-1,TRBJ2-1
CASSLDGRGYF,TGTGCCAGCAGCTTAGATGGGAGGGGGTACTTC,-,TRBD2,TRBV11-3,TRBJ2-7
CASRTDRGSYNEQFF,TGTGCCAGCAGGACGGACAGGGGCTCCTACAATGAGCAGTTCTTC,-,TRBD1,TRBV7-2,TRBJ2-1
CATSRAASYNEQFF,TGTGCCACCAGCAGGGCTGCCTCCTACAATGAGCAGTTCTTC,-,-,TRBV15,TRBJ2-1
CASSFRGQPQHF,TGTGCCAGCAGTTTTAGAGGACAGCCCCAGCATTTT,-,-,TRBV27,TRBJ1-5
CSVLGAETQYF,TGCAGTGTGTTGGGAGCGGAGACCCAGTACTTC,-,-,TRBV20-1,TRBJ2-5
CASSPSLWREGETQYF,TGTGCCAGCAGCCCTTCTCTATGGAGGGAGGGAGAGACCCAGTACTTC,-,TRBD2,TRBV7-9,TRBJ2-5
CASSLTGRPTEAFF,TGTGCCAGCAGCTTAACAGGGCGCCCCACTGAAGCTTTCTTT,-,-,TRBV7-3,TRBJ1-1
CASSPSGRDYEQYF,TGTGCCAGCAGCCCCAGCGGGAGGGACTACGAGCAGTACTTC,-,TRBD2,TRBV7-3,TRBJ2-7
CASHRNTDTQYF,TGCGCCAGCCACAGGAACACAGATACGCAGTATTTT,few,-,TRBV5-1,TRBJ2-3
CASDSSSGANVLTF,TGTGCCAGCGACAGCAGCTCTGGGGCCAACGTCCTGACTTTC,-,-,TRBV7-2,TRBJ2-6
CASSLDLGNIQYF,TGTGCCAGCAGCTTAGATCTCGGGAACATTCAGTACTTC,once,-,TRBV7-9,TRBJ2-4
CASSPPGTAYNEQFF,TGTGCCAGCAGTCCCCCGGGGACCGCCTACAATGAGCAGTTCTTC,few,-,TRBV6-5,TRBJ2-1
CASSQVTGGPSGELFF,TGTGCCAGCAGCCAAGTCACGGGAGGGCCATCCGGGGAGCTGTTTTTT,-,TRBD2,TRBV4-2,TRBJ2-2
CASSYEGGNTYNEQFF,TGTGCCAGCAGTTACGAGGGGGGGAATACCTACAATGAGCAGTTCTTC,-,-,TRBV6-5,TRBJ2-1
CASRGVSGRNTQYF,TGTGCCAGTCGGGGGGTTAGCGGGAGGAATACGCAGTATTTT,-,TRBD2,TRBV19,TRBJ2-3
CASSLDDRAFGLADYNEQFF,TGTGCCAGCAGCTTAGACGACAGGGCATTCGGACTAGCGGACTACAATGAGCAGTTCTTC,-,TRBD2,TRBV7-8,TRBJ2-1
CASSGHTGADTQYF,TGTGCCAGCAGTGGCCACACAGGGGCAGATACGCAGTATTTT,-,TRBD1,TRBV25-1,TRBJ2-3
CASSPGRGRTGELFF,TGTGCCAGCAGCCCTGGGAGGGGGCGGACCGGGGAGCTGTTTTTT,-,-,TRBV5-6,TRBJ2-2
CASSYRDSSNYGYTF,TGTGCCAGCAGTTACAGGGACAGCTCAAACTATGGCTACACCTTC,-,TRBD1,TRBV6-5,TRBJ1-2
CASSLRDTGNTEAFF,TGTGCCAGCAGCTTGCGCGACACCGGGAACACTGAAGCTTTCTTT,-,-,TRBV5-8,TRBJ1-1
CASSLLQGTHEQYF,TGTGCCAGCAGCTTACTACAGGGAACCCACGAGCAGTACTTC,once,-,TRBV11-1,TRBJ2-7
CASQEGQGAYTQYF,TGCGCCAGTCAGGAGGGACAGGGGGCTTATACGCAGTATTTT,-,TRBD1,TRBV10-2,TRBJ2-3
CASSGGRQTSYEQYF,TGTGCCAGCTCCGGCGGTAGACAGACCTCCTACGAGCAGTACTTC,-,-,TRBV18,TRBJ2-7
CASSFGPTNEKLFF,TGTGCCAGCAGCTTCGGTCCAACTAATGAAAAACTGTTTTTT,-,-,TRBV7-9,TRBJ1-4
CASSLLRGDRTRETQYF,TGTGCCAGCAGTTTATTACGAGGGGACAGAACCCGAGAGACCCAGTACTTC,-,TRBD1,TRBV27,TRBJ2-5
CASGLIGTGLFF,TGTGCTAGTGGTTTGATAGGGACAGGATTATTCTTT,-,TRBD1,TRBV12-5,TRBJ1-1
CASSLATADQFF,TGTGCCAGCAGCTTAGCTACGGCCGACCAGTTCTTC,few,-,TRBV11-2,TRBJ2-1
CASRWAGGLTDTQYF,TGCGCCAGCAGATGGGCGGGAGGGCTAACAGATACGCAGTATTTT,-,TRBD2,TRBV5-1,TRBJ2-3
CASSRPPEYNNEQFF,TGCGCCAGCAGTCGGCCTCCAGAGTACAACAATGAGCAGTTCTTC,once,-,TRBV23-1,TRBJ2-1
CASSGLRNEQFF,TGTGCCAGCAGCGGACTACGCAATGAGCAGTTCTTC,-,-,TRBV11-2,TRBJ2-1
CASSQVDAPFYEQYF,TGTGCCAGCAGCCAAGTGGATGCTCCCTTCTACGAGCAGTACTTC,few,-,TRBV14,TRBJ2-7
CASSVGGTGKEQYF,TGTGCCAGCAGCGTAGGAGGGACAGGGAAAGAGCAGTACTTC,-,TRBD1,TRBV9,TRBJ2-7
CASSPRDRSNQPQHF,TGTGCCAGCAGTCCCCGGGACAGGAGCAATCAGCCCCAGCATTTT,many,TRBD1,TRBV2,TRBJ1-5